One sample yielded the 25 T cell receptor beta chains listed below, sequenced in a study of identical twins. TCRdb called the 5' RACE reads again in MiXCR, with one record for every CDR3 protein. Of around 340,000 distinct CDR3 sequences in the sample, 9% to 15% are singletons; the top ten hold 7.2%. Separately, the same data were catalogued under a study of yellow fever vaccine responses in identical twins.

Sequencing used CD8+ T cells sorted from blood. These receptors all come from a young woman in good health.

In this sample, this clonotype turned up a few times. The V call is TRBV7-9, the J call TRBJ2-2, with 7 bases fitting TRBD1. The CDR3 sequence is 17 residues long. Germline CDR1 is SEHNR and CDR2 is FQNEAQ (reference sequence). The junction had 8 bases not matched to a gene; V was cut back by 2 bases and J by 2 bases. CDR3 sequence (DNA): TGTGCCAGCAGCTTACCCCGACAGGGCATTAACACCGGGGAGCTGTTTTTT. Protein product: CASSLPRQGINTGELFF.

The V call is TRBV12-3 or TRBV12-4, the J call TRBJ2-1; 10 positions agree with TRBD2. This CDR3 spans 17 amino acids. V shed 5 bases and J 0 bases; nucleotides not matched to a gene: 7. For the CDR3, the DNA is TGTGCCAGCAGTGCCGGACTAGCGGTGAGCTCCTACAATGAGCAGTTCTTC. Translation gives CASSAGLAVSSYNEQFF.

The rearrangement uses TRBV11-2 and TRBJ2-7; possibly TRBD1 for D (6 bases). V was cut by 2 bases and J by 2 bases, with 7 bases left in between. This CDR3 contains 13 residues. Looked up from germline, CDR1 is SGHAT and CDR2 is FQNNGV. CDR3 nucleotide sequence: TGTGCCAGCAGCTTATGGACAGCCTACGAGCAGTACGTC. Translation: CASSLWTAYEQYV.

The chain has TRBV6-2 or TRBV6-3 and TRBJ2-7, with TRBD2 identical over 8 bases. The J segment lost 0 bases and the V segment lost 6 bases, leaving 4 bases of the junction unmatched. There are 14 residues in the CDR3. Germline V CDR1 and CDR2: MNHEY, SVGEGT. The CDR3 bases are TGTGCCAGCAGCCCCGGGACTAGCTCCTACGAGCAGTACGTC. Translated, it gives CASSPGTSSYEQYV.

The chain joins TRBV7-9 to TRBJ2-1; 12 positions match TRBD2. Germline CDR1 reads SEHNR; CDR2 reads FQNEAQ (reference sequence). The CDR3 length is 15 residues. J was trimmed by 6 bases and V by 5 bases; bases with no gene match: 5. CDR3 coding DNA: TGTGCCAGCAGCGATACTAGCGGGGGGTCCAATGAGCAGTTCTTC. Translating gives CASSDTSGGSNEQFF.

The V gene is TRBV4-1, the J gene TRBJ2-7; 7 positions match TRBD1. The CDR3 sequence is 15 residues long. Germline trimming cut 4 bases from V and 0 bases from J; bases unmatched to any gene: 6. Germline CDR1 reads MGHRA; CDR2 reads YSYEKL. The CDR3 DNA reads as TGCGCCAGCAGCCGAGGACAGGATCTCTCCTACGAGCAGTACTTC. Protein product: CASSRGQDLSYEQYF.

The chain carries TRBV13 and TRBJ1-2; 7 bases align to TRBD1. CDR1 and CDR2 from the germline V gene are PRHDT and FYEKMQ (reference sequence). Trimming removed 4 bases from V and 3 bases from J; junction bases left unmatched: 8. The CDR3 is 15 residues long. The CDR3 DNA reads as TGTGCCAGCAGCTCTACGACAGGGTGGGACTATGGCTACACCTTC. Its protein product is CASSSTTGWDYGYTF.

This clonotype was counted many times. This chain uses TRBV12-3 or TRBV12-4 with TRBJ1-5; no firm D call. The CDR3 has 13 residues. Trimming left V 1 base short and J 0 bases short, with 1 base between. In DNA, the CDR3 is TGTGCCAGCAGTTTAGGTAGCAATCAGCCCCAGCATTTT. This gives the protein CASSLGSNQPQHF.

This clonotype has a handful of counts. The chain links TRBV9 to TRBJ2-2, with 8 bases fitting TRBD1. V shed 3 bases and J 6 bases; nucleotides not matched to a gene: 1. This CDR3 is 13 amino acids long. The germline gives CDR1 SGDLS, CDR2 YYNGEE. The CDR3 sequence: CASSATGAGELFF. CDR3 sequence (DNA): TGTGCCAGCAGCGCGACAGGGGCCGGGGAGCTGTTTTTT.

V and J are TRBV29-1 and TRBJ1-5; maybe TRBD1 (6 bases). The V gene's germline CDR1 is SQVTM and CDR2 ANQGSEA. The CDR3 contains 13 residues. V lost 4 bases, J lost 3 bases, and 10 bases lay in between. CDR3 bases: TGCAGCGTTGGCCGGGACACCAATCAGCCCCAGCATTTT. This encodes CSVGRDTNQPQHF.

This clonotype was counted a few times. CDR3 protein: CSVEVGSNYGYTF. The DNA of the CDR3 is TGCAGCGTTGAGGTCGGGTCAAACTATGGCTACACCTTC. The J gene is TRBJ1-2, the V gene TRBV29-1; D gene ambiguous. Germline V gene data show CDR1 as SQVTM and CDR2 as ANQGSEA. The CDR3 consists of 13 residues. V gave up 3 bases and J gave up 2 bases, with 10 bases separating them.

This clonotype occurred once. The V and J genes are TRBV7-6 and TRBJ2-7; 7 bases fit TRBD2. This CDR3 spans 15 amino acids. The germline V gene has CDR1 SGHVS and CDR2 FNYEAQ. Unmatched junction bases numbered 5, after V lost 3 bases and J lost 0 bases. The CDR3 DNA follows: TGTGCCAGCAGCTTCCGAGGGACTAACTCCTACGAGCAGTACGTC. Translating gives CASSFRGTNSYEQYV.

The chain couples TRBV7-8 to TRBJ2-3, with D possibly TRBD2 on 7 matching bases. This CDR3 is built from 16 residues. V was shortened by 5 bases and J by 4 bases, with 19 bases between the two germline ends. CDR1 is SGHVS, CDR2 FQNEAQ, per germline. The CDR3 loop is CASSPGSGGESDTQYF. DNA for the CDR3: TGTGCCAGCAGCCCAGGCTCGGGGGGCGAATCAGATACGCAGTATTTT. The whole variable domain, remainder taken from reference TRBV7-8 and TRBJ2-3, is GAGVSQSPRYKVAKRGQDVALRCDPISGHVSLFWYQQALGQGPEFLTYFQNEAQLDKSGLPSDRFFAERPEGSVSTLKIQRTQQEDSAVYLCASSPGSGGESDTQYFGPGTRLTVL.

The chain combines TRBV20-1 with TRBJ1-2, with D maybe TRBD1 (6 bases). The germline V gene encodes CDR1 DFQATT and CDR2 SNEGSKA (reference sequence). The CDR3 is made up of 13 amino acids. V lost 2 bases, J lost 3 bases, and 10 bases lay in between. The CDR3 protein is CSARRQADYGYTF. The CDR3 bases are TGCAGTGCTAGACGACAGGCCGACTATGGCTACACCTTC.

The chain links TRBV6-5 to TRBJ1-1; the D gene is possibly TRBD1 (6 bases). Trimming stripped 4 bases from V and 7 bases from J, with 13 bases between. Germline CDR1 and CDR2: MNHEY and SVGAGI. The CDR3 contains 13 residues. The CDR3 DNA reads TGTGCCAGCAGTTTCCCAGGGGACGGTGAAGCTTTCTTT. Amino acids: CASSFPGDGEAFF.

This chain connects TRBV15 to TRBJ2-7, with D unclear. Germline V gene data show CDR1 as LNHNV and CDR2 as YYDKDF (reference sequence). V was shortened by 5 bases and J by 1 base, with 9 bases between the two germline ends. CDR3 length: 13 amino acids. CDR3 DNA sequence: TGTGCCACCAGCTTAGGTGTTTCCTACGAGCAGTACGTC. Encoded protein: CATSLGVSYEQYV.

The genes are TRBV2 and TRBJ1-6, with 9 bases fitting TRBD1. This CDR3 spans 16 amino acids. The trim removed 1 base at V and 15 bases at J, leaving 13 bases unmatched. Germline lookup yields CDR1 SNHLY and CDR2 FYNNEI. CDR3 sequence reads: CASSEELRGQGRHLHF. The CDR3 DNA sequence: TGTGCCAGCAGTGAAGAGTTGAGGGGACAGGGCCGGCACCTCCACTTT. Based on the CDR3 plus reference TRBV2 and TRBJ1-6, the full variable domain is EPEVTQTPSHQVTQMGQEVILRCVPISNHLYFYWYRQILGQKVEFLVSFYNNEISEKSEIFDDQFSVERPDGSNFTLKIRSTKLEDSAMYFCASSEELRGQGRHLHFGNGTRLTVT.

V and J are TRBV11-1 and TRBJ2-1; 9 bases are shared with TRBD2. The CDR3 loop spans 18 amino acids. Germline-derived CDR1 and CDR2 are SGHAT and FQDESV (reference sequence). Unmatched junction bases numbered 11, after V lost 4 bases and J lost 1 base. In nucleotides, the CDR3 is TGTGCCAGCAGCTCCGTTTGGCTAGCGGGAACATCCTACAATGAGCAGTTCTTC. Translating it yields CASSSVWLAGTSYNEQFF.

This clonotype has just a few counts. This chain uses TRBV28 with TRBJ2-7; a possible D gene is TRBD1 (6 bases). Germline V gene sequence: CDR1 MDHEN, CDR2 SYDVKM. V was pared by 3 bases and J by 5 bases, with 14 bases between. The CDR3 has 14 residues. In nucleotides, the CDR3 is TGTGCCAGCAGTTTGGACAGTGGGGTGGACGAGCAGTACTTC. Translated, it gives CASSLDSGVDEQYF.

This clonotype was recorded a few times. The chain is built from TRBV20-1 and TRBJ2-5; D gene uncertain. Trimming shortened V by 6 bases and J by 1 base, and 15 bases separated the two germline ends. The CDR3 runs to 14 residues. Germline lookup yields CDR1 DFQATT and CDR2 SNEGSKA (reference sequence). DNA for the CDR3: TGCAGTGCCACCCAGTTTCGGTCCCAAGAGACCCAGTACTTC. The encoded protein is CSATQFRSQETQYF.

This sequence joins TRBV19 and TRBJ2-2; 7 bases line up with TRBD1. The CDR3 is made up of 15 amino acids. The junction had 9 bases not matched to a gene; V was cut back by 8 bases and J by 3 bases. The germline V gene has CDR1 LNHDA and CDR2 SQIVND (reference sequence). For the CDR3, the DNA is TGTGCCAGTCGAGAAGGGGGCTGGGACACCGGGGAGCTGTTTTTT. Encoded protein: CASREGGWDTGELFF. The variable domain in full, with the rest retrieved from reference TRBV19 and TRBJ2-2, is DGGITQSPKYLFRKEGQNVTLSCEQNLNHDAMYWYRQDPGQGLRLIYYSQIVNDFQKGDIAEGYSVSREKKESFPLTVTSAQKNPTAFYLCASREGGWDTGELFFGEGSRLTVL.

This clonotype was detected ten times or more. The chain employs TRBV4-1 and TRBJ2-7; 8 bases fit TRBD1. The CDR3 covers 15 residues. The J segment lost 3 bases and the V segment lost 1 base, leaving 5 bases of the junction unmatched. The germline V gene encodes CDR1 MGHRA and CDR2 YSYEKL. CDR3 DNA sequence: TGCGCCAGCAGCCAAGGTTGGACAGGGTTCTACGAGCAGTACGTC. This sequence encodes CASSQGWTGFYEQYV.

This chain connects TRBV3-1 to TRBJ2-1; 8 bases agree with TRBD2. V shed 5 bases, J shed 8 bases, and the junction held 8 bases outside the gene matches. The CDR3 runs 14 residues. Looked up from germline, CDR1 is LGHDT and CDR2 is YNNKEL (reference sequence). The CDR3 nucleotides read TGTGCCAGCAGCACACGGACCGGGAGGGATGAGCAGTTCTTC. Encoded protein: CASSTRTGRDEQFF.

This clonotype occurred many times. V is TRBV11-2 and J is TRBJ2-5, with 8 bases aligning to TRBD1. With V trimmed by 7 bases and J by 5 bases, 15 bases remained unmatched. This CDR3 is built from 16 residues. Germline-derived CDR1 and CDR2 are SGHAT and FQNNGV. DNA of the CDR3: TGTGCCAGCACCACTAACAACCACCGGGACAGGGAGACCCAGTACTTC. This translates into CASTTNNHRDRETQYF.

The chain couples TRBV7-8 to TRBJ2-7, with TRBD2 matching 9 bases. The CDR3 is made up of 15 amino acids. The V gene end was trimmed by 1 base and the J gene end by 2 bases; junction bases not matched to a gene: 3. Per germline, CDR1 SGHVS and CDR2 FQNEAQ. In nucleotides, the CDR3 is TGTGCCAGCAGCTTAGGGCCTAGCGGGACCTACGAGCAGTACTTC. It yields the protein CASSLGPSGTYEQYF.